This T cell receptor beta chain was recorded in a study of CD8+CD57+ T cells in acquired aplastic anemia. Study as a whole: Sorted CD4+ and CD8+ cells gave an average of 3.2 ug of DNA. Study-level results: Patients and controls were found to share 25 to 35 CD8+ CDR3 sequences.

Selection for sequencing was limited to patients who had shown CD8+CD57+ cell expansion by flow cytometry. CDR3 length: 15 amino acids. CDR1 ENHRY and CDR2 SYGVKD come from the germline V gene. Trimming pared 10 bases from V and 6 bases from J, leaving 21 bases between. Profiles of TCR beta VDJ and CDR3 were generated from a genomic DNA template. TCRdb fed the reads into MiXCR, producing one record per CDR3 protein. The sample shows 450,000 to 550,000 distinct CDR3 sequences, around 32% of them seen only once. This clonotype was counted between two and nine times. Its target is not known. The material sequenced was sorted CD4+, CD8+, or CD8+CD57+ T cells (not recorded which) from PBMCs. This clonotype was obtained from a human donor with aplastic anemia. This chain links TRBV10-3 with TRBJ1-4; D perhaps matches TRBD1 (5 bases). This CDR3 reads CASSHWQGDDEKLFF. In nucleotides, the CDR3 is TGTGCCAGCAGCCACTGGCAGGGAGATGATGAAAAACTGTTTTTT.